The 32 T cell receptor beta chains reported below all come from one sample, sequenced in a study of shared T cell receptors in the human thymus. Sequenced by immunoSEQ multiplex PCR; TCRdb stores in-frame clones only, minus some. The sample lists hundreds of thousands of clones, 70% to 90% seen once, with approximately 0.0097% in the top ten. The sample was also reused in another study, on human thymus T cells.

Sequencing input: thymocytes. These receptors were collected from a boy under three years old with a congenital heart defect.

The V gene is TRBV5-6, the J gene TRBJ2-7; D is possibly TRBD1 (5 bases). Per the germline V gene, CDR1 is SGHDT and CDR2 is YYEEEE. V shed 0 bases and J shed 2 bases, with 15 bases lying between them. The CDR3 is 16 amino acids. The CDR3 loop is CASSLEGPSRPYEQYF. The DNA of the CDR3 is TGTGCCAGCAGCTTGGAGGGGCCCTCCCGACCCTACGAGCAGTACTTC.

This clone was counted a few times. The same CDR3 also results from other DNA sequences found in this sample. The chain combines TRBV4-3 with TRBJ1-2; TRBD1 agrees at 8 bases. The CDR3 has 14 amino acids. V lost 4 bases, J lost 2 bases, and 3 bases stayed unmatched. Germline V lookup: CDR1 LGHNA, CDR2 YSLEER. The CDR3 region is CASSLQGANYGYTF. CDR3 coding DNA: TGCGCCAGCAGCCTCCAGGGGGCGAACTATGGCTACACCTTC.

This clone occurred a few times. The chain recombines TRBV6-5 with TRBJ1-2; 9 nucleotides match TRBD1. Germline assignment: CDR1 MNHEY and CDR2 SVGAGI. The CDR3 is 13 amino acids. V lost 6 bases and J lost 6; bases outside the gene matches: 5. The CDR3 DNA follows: TGTGCCAGCAGGCCCGGGACAGGGCATGGCTACACCTTC. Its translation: CASRPGTGHGYTF.

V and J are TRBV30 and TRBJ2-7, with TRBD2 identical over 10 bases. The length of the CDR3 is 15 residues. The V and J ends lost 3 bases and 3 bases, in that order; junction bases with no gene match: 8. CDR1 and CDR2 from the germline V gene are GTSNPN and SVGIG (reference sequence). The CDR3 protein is CAWRLSGRALYEQYF. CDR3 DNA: TGTGCCTGGAGGTTGAGCGGGAGGGCCCTCTACGAGCAGTACTTC. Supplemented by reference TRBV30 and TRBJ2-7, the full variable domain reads SQTIHQWPATLVQPVGSPLSLECTVEGTSNPNLYWYRQAAGRGLQLLFYSVGIGQISSEVPQNLSASRPQDRQFILSSKKLLLSDSGFYLCAWRLSGRALYEQYFGPGTRLTVT.

The CDR3 nucleotides read TGCGCCAGCAGCCAACAGGCGAGCGGGGGCCCCCGAAGGGGGTTCCCAGATACGCAGTATTTT. It codes for CASSQQASGGPRRGFPDTQYF. The rearrangement uses TRBV4-3 and TRBJ2-3, with 8 bases matching TRBD2. Germline V gene data show CDR1 as LGHNA and CDR2 as YSLEER. There are 21 residues in the CDR3. J lost 4 bases, V lost 2 bases, and 23 bases had no gene match.

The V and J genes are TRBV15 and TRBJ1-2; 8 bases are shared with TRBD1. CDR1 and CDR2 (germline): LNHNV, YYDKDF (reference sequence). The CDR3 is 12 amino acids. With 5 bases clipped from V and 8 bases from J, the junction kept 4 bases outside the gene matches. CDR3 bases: TGTGCCACCAGCGCGGACAGGGAAGGCTACACCTTC. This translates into CATSADREGYTF.

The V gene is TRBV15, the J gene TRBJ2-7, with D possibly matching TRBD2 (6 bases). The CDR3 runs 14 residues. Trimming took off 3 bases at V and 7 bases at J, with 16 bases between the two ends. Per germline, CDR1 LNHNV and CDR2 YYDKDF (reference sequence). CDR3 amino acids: CATSSGWEAGEQYF. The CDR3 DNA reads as TGTGCCACCAGCAGTGGTTGGGAGGCAGGTGAGCAGTACTTC.

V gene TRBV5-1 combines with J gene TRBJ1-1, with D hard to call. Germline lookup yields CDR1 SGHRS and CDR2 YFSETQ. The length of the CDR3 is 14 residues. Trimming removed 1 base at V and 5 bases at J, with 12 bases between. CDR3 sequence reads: CASSLSRAKTEAFF. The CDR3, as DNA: TGCGCCAGCAGCTTGTCTCGAGCGAAGACTGAAGCTTTCTTT. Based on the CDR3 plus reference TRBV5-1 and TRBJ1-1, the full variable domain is KAGVTQTPRYLIKTRGQQVTLSCSPISGHRSVSWYQQTPGQGLQFLFEYFSETQRNKGNFPGRFSGRQFSNSRSEMNVSTLELGDSALYLCASSLSRAKTEAFFGQGTRLTVV.

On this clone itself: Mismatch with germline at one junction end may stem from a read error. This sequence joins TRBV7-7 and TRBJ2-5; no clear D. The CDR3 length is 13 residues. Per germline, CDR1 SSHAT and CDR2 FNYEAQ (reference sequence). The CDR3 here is CASSLYEKETQYF. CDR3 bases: TGTGCTAGCAGCTTATACGAGAAAGAGACCCAGTACTTC.

CDR3 residues: CASSFMNEQFF. The CDR3 DNA is TGTGCCAGCAGTTTCATGAATGAGCAGTTCTTC. The gene calls are TRBV27 and TRBJ2-1; D gene uncertain. Trimming left V 3 bases short and J 7 bases short, with 4 bases between. This CDR3 comprises 11 residues. CDR1 and CDR2 from the germline V gene are MNHEY and SMNVEV (reference sequence).

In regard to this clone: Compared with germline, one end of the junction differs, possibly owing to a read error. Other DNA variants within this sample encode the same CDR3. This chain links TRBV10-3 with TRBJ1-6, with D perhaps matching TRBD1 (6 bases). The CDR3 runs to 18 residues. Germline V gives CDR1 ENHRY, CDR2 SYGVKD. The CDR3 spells CAISESSGQRDYNSPLHF. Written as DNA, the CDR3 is TGTGCCATCAGTGAGTCCTCTGGACAGCGCGATTACAATTCCCCCCTCCACTTT.

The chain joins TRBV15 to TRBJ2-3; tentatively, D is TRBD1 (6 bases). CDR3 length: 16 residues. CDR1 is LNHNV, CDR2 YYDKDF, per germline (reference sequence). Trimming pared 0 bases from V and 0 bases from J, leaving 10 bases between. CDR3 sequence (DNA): TGTGCCACCAGCAGAGATCCCAGGGGCAGCACAGATACGCAGTATTTT. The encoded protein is CATSRDPRGSTDTQYF.

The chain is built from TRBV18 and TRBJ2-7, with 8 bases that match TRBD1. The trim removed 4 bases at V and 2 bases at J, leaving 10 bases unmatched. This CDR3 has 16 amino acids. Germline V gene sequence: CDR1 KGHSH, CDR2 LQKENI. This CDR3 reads CASSRWSDRGAYEQYF. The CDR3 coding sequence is TGTGCCAGCTCACGATGGAGTGACAGGGGAGCCTACGAGCAGTACTTC.

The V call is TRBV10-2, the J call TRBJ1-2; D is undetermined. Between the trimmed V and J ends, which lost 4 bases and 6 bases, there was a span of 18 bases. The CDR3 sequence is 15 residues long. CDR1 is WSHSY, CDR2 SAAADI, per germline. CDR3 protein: CASSATKRVWDGYTF. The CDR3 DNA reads TGCGCCAGCAGTGCTACTAAGAGGGTGTGGGATGGCTACACCTTC.

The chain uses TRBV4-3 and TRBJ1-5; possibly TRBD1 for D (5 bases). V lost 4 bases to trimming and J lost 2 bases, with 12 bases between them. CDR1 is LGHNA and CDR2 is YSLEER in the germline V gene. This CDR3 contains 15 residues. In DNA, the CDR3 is TGCGCCAGCAGCCGGGGACTTATAGGCAATCAGCCCCAGCATTTT. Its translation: CASSRGLIGNQPQHF.

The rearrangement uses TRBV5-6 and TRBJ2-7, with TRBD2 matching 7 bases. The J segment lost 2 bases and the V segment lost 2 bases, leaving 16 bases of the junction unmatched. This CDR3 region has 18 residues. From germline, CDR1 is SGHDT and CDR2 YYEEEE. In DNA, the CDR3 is TGTGCCAGCAGCTTAGACGTTAGCGGGCGTACCTCTGCCTACGAGCAGTACTTC. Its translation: CASSLDVSGRTSAYEQYF. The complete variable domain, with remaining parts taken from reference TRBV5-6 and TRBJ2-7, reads DAGVTQSPTHLIKTRGQQVTLRCSPKSGHDTVSWYQQALGQGPQFIFQYYEEEERQRGNFPDRFSGHQFPNYSSELNVNALLLGDSALYLCASSLDVSGRTSAYEQYFGPGTRLTVT.

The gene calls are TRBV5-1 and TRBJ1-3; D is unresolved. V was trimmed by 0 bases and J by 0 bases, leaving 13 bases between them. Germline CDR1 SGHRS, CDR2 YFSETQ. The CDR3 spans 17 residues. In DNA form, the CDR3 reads TGCGCCAGCAGCTTGGGGAAGGAGGCACACTCTGGAAACACCATATATTTT. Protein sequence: CASSLGKEAHSGNTIYF.

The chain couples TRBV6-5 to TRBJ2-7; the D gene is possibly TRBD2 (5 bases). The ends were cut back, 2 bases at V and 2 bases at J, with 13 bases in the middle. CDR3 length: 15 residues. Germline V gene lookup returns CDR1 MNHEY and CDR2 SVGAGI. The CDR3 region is CASSYPGEYPYEQYF. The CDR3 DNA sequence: TGTGCCAGCAGTTACCCCGGGGAGTACCCCTACGAGCAGTACTTC.

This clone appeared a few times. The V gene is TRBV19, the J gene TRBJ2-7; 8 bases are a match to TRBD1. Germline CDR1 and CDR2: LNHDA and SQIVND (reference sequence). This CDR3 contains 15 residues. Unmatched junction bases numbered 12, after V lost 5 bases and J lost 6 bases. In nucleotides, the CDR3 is TGTGCCAGTAGTCCCACGGACAGGGCCTCCAGCGAGCAGTACTTC. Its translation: CASSPTDRASSEQYF.

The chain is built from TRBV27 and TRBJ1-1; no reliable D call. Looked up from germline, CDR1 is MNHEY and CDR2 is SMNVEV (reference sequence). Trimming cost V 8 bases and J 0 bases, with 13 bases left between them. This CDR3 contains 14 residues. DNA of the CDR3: TGTGCCAGCGGCCCACGGGGTATGAACACTGAAGCTTTCTTT. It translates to CASGPRGMNTEAFF.

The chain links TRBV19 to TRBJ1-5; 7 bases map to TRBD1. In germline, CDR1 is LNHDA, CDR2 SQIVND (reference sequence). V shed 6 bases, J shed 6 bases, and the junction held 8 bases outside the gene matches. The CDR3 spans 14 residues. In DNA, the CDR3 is TGTGCCAGTAGCAAGACAGGGTGGGGTCAGCCCCAGCATTTT. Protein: CASSKTGWGQPQHF.

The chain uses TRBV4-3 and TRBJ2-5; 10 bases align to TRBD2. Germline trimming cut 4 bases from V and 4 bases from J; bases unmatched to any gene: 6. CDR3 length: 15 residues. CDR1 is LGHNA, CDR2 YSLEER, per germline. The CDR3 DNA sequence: TGCGCCAGCAGCCGGTTAGCGGGGGGCCTAGAGACCCAGTACTTC. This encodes CASSRLAGGLETQYF.

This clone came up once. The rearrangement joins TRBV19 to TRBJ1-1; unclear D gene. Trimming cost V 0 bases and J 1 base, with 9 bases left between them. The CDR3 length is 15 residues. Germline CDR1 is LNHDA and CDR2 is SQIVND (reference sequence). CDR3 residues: CASSIDGSGNTEAFF. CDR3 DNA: TGTGCCAGTAGTATAGACGGATCGGGGAACACTGAAGCTTTCTTT. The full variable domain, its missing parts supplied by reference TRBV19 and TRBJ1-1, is DGGITQSPKYLFRKEGQNVTLSCEQNLNHDAMYWYRQDPGQGLRLIYYSQIVNDFQKGDIAEGYSVSREKKESFPLTVTSAQKNPTAFYLCASSIDGSGNTEAFFGQGTRLTVV.

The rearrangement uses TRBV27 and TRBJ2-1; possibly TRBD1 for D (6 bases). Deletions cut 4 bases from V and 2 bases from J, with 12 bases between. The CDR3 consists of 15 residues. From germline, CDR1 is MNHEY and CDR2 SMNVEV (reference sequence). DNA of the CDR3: TGTGCCAGCAGTTGGACAGCGTCCCCCTACAATGAGCAGTTCTTC. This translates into CASSWTASPYNEQFF.

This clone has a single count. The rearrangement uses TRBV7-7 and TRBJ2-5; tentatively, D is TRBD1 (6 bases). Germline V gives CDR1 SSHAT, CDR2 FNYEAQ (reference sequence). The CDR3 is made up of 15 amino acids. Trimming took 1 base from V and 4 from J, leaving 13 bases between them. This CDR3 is CASSLEEQGVETQYF. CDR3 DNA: TGTGCCAGCAGCTTAGAAGAACAGGGCGTAGAGACCCAGTACTTC.

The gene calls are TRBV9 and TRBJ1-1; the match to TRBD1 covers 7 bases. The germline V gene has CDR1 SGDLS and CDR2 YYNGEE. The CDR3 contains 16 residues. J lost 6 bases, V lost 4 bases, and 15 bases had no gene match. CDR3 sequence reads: CASSLGERQGRPEAFF. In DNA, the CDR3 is TGTGCCAGCAGCCTAGGGGAGAGACAGGGAAGGCCTGAAGCTTTCTTT.

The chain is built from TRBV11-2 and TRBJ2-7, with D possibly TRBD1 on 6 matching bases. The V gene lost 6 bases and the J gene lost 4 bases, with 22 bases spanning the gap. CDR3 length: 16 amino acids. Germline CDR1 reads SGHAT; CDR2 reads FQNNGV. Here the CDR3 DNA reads TGTGCCAGCAGTCCCTACAGGGAGATTGTGCGGTACGAGCAGTACTTC. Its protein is CASSPYREIVRYEQYF.

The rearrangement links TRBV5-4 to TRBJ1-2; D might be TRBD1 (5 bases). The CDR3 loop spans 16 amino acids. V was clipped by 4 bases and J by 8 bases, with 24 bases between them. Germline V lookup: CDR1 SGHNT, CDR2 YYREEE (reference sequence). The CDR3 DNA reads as TGTGCCAGCAGCATGAATCCAAGGGGTAGTTCGGAGGGCTACACCTTC. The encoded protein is CASSMNPRGSSEGYTF.

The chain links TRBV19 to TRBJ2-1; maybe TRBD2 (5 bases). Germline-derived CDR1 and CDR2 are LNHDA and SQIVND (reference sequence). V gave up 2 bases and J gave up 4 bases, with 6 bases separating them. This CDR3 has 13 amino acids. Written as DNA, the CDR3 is TGTGCCAGTAGTATACGACTATACAATGAGCAGTTCTTC. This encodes CASSIRLYNEQFF.

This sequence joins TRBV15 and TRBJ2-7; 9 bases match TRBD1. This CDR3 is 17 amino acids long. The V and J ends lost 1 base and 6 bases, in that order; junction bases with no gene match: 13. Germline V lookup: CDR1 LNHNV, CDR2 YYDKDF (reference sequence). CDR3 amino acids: CATSRALIGTGSGEQYF. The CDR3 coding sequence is TGTGCCACCAGCAGAGCCCTGATCGGGACAGGGTCAGGCGAGCAGTACTTC. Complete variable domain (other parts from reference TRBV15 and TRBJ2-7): DAMVIQNPRYQVTQFGKPVTLSCSQTLNHNVMYWYQQKSSQAPKLLFHYYDKDFNNEADTPDNFQSRRPNTSFCFLDIRSPGLGDTAMYLCATSRALIGTGSGEQYFGPGTRLTVT.

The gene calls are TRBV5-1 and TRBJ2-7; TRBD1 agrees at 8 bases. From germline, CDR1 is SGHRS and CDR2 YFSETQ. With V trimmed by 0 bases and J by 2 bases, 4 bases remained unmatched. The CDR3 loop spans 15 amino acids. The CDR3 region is CASSLATGGTYEQYF. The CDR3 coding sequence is TGCGCCAGCAGCTTGGCCACAGGGGGGACCTACGAGCAGTACTTC.

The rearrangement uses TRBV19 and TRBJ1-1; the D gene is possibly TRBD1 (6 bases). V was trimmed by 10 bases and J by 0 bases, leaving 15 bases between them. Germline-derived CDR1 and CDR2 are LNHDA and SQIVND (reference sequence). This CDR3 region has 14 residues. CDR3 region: CATARTAMNTEAFF. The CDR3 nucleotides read TGTGCCACCGCAAGGACAGCAATGAACACTGAAGCTTTCTTT.